This paragraph reports one T cell receptor beta chain. These data come from a study of blood T cell repertoires in COVID-19. On the study more broadly: In each case, the material was cDNA or gDNA derived from T cells, B-cell-depleted T cells, or PBMCs.

Participants came from fewer than 25 US areas, aged about 18 to 95 years. The CDR3 covers 13 residues. V lost 7 bases and J lost 6, with 15 bases in between. Germline CDR1 SGHAT, CDR2 FQNNGV. Sequencing was performed with immunoSEQ multiplex PCR; in TCRdb, only in-frame clones are kept and a portion is missing. The sample lists around 190,000 clones; 88% were seen once. The specimen was PBMCs or T cells enriched from blood (not recorded which). This rearrangement joins TRBV11-2 to TRBJ1-2; a weak D match, TRBD1 (6 bases). The receptor comes from a woman aged 18 to 35 who had recovered from COVID-19. The CDR3 loop is CASTRFGGDGYTF. The CDR3, as DNA: TGTGCCAGCACCCGGTTTGGGGGCGATGGCTACACCTTC.